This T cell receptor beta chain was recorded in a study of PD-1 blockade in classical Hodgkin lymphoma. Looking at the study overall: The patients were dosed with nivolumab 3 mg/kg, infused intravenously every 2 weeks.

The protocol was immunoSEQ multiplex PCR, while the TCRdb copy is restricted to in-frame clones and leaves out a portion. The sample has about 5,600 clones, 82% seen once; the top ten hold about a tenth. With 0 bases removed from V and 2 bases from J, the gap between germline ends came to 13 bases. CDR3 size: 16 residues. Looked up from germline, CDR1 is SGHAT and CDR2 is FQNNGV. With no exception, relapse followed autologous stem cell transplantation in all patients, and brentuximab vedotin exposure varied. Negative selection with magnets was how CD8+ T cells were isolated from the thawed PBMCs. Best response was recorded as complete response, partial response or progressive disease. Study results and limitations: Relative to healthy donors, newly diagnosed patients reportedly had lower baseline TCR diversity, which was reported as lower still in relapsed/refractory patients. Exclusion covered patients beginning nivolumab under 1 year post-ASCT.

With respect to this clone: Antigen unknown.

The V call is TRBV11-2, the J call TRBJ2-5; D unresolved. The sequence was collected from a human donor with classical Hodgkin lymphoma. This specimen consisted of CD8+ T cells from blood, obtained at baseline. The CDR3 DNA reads TGTGCCAGCAGCTTAGATCGGGTCCTACCGCAAGAGACCCAGTACTTC. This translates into CASSLDRVLPQETQYF.